This passage covers 30 T cell receptor beta chains from one sample sequenced in a study of human T cells and chemical hapten exposure. Specified time point: patch test 1, 2 weeks after DPC sensitization. Treatment defined: therapeutic diphenylcyclopropenone sensitization with weekly scalp DPC. Each CDR3 protein is one row after TCRdb ran MiXCR on the RACE reads. The data hold about 380,000 distinct CDR3 sequences, with roughly 4.8% observed a single time. The source was whole blood, collected in connection with sensitization to the hapten diphenylcyclopropenone (DPC). These receptors were collected from a woman aged 50 to 65 with alopecia areata. Some clones in this sample may be carry-over from other donors' samples.

CDR3 in DNA: TGTGCCAGCAGTCGGGACATCTACGAGCAGTACTTC. Its translation is CASSRDIYEQYF. V is TRBV12-3 or TRBV12-4 and J is TRBJ2-7; D is possibly TRBD1 (6 bases). The length of the CDR3 is 12 residues. With 5 bases removed from V and 3 bases from J, the gap between germline ends came to 8 bases.

Many counts were recorded for this clonotype. The chain employs TRBV14 and TRBJ1-1; the D is unclear. The germline V gene encodes CDR1 SGHDN and CDR2 FVKESK. CDR3 length equals 16 residues. V lost 0 bases and J lost 1, with 12 bases in between. CDR3 coding DNA: TGTGCCAGCAGCCAAGATCCCTTCCCGGGGAACACTGAAGCTTTCTTT. Amino acid sequence: CASSQDPFPGNTEAFF.

The chain has TRBV2 and TRBJ1-1; tentatively, D is TRBD1 (6 bases). The germline gives CDR1 SNHLY, CDR2 FYNNEI. The CDR3 loop spans 12 amino acids. Trimming shortened V by 5 bases and J by 6 bases, and 10 bases separated the two germline ends. For the CDR3, the DNA is TGTGCCAGCAGTAGGGGGGGCCCTGAAGCTTTCTTT. Translation: CASSRGGPEAFF.

This clonotype was counted many times. V and J are TRBV9 and TRBJ2-2; D remains unclear. Germline CDR1 and CDR2: SGDLS and YYNGEE. This CDR3 spans 13 amino acids. Trimming left V 4 bases short and J 6 bases short, with 10 bases between. As DNA, the CDR3 is TGTGCCAGCAGCCTAGGGTGGGCCGGGGAGCTGTTTTTT. It encodes CASSLGWAGELFF.

The V call is TRBV16, the J call TRBJ1-4, with 9 bases lining up with TRBD1. Germline-derived CDR1 and CDR2 are KGHSY and FQNENV. Losses at the gene ends were 4 bases for V and 8 bases for J; bases not matched to a gene: 5. The CDR3 has 14 residues. The CDR3 reads CASSPQGAPEKLFF. The CDR3 bases are TGTGCCAGCAGCCCACAGGGGGCGCCCGAAAAACTGTTTTTT. Full variable domain (outside the CDR3, taken from reference TRBV16 and TRBJ1-4): GEEVAQTPKHLVRGEGQKAKLYCAPIKGHSYVFWYQQVLKNEFKFLISFQNENVFDETGMPKERFSAKCLPNSPCSLEIQATKLEDSAVYFCASSPQGAPEKLFFGSGTQLSVL.

This clonotype showed up many times. V and J are TRBV3-1 and TRBJ2-1, with TRBD2 matching over 12 bases. Germline assignment: CDR1 LGHDT and CDR2 YNNKEL (reference sequence). J was trimmed by 9 bases and V by 8 bases; bases with no gene match: 8. The CDR3 is 14 residues long. CDR3: CASVTSGRSREQFF. The CDR3 DNA reads as TGTGCCAGCGTGACTAGCGGGAGATCGCGTGAGCAGTTCTTC.

This sequence joins TRBV27 and TRBJ2-1; 11 bases are shared with TRBD2. V was clipped by 5 bases and J by 7 bases; unmatched bases: 10. This CDR3 comprises 16 residues. Germline CDR1 and CDR2: MNHEY and SMNVEV (reference sequence). The CDR3 bases are TGTGCCAGCAGTATTCCAACTAGCGGGAGAGGGAATGAGCAGTTCTTC. Its protein is CASSIPTSGRGNEQFF.

The J gene is TRBJ2-7, the V gene TRBV14, with D perhaps TRBD2 (5 bases). This CDR3 has 14 residues. V lost 7 bases and J lost 4, with 17 bases in between. The germline CDR1 and CDR2 sequences are SGHDN and FVKESK. The CDR3 coding sequence is TGTGCCAGCAAGGTCGGAGCGGACTCGTACGAGCAGTACTTC. It yields the protein CASKVGADSYEQYF.

This clonotype was counted a few times. The chain joins TRBV9 to TRBJ2-7; TRBD1 might be the D (5 bases). This CDR3 region has 15 residues. Germline-derived CDR1 and CDR2 are SGDLS and YYNGEE. Trimming cost V 0 bases and J 6 bases, with 16 bases left between them. This CDR3 is CASSVERDRGCEQYF. The CDR3 nucleotides read TGTGCCAGCAGCGTAGAAAGGGATAGGGGTTGCGAGCAGTACTTC.

This clonotype came up many times. J is TRBJ1-1 and V is TRBV11-2; D might be TRBD1 (5 bases). The germline V and J ends were trimmed by 0 bases and 11 bases, with 13 bases remaining between them. This CDR3 has 13 amino acids. Germline V lookup: CDR1 SGHAT, CDR2 FQNNGV. The CDR3, as DNA: TGTGCCAGCAGCTTAGAAAGCCAGGGCGCGGCTTTCTTT. It yields the protein CASSLESQGAAFF.

This clonotype has ten or more counts. The junction shows a germline mismatch at one end, possibly a read error. V is TRBV5-1 and J is TRBJ2-7, with 7 bases lining up with TRBD1. The CDR3 is 13 residues long. CDR1 is SGHRS and CDR2 is YFSETQ in the germline V gene. The CDR3 reads CASSRDSPYEQYF. In DNA, the CDR3 is TGTGCCAGCAGCCGGGACAGCCCCTACGAGCAGTACTTC. Variable domain in full (rest from reference TRBV5-1 and TRBJ2-7): KAGVTQTPRYLIKTRGQQVTLSCSPISGHRSVSWYQQTPGQGLQFLFEYFSETQRNKGNFPGRFSGRQFSNSRSEMNVSTLELGDSALYLCASSRDSPYEQYFGPGTRLTVT.

The chain carries TRBV4-3 and TRBJ1-2; a weak D match, TRBD1 (5 bases). The CDR3 contains 14 residues. Looked up from germline, CDR1 is LGHNA and CDR2 is YSLEER. V shed 1 base and J shed 3 bases, with 9 bases lying between them. The CDR3, as DNA: TGCGCCAGCAGCCAAGTTCAGGGCGACTATGGCTACACCTTC. It specifies CASSQVQGDYGYTF.

This clonotype has only a few counts. This chain uses TRBV6-5 with TRBJ2-7; D is unresolved. Germline V gene data show CDR1 as MNHEY and CDR2 as SVGAGI. Trimming stripped 8 bases from V and 0 bases from J, with 11 bases between. The CDR3 has 13 residues. CDR3 nucleotide sequence: TGTGCCAGCCATCCATCGGGCTCCTACGAGCAGTACTTC. Its translation is CASHPSGSYEQYF.

This clonotype appeared many times. The CDR3 sequence: CSAAVLSGNTIYF. CDR3 DNA: TGCAGTGCTGCGGTCCTCTCTGGAAACACCATATATTTT. The chain couples TRBV20-1 to TRBJ1-3; D remains ambiguous. Trimming cost V 5 bases and J 0 bases, with 8 bases left between them. The length of the CDR3 is 13 residues. Germline CDR1 reads DFQATT; CDR2 reads SNEGSKA (reference sequence).

V and J are TRBV5-1 and TRBJ2-3; no firm D call. The length of the CDR3 is 14 residues. The germline CDR1 and CDR2 sequences are SGHRS and YFSETQ. Trimming took 0 bases from V and 3 from J, leaving 8 bases between them. The CDR3 region has the DNA TGCGCCAGCAGCTTGGGACTGGAGACAGATACGCAGTATTTT. Translation: CASSLGLETDTQYF.

This clonotype appeared a few times. The chain links TRBV13 to TRBJ1-1, with D possibly being TRBD1 (5 bases). Germline V lookup: CDR1 PRHDT, CDR2 FYEKMQ (reference sequence). This CDR3 contains 14 residues. The V end was cut by 5 bases, the J end by 1 base, with 11 bases between. The CDR3 DNA is TGTGCCAGCAGCCGAGCAGGGCGGAACACTGAAGCTTTCTTT. It codes for CASSRAGRNTEAFF.

This clonotype was counted ten times or more. J is TRBJ2-5 and V is TRBV28; D is undetermined. Germline V gene lookup returns CDR1 MDHEN and CDR2 SYDVKM. V was shortened by 4 bases and J by 1 base, with 10 bases between the two germline ends. This CDR3 is 14 amino acids long. The CDR3: CASSWPGPQETQYF. The CDR3, as DNA: TGTGCCAGCAGTTGGCCCGGGCCCCAAGAGACCCAGTACTTC. Using reference TRBV28 and TRBJ2-5 for the parts outside the CDR3, the full variable domain is DVKVTQSSRYLVKRTGEKVFLECVQDMDHENMFWYRQDPGLGLRLIYFSYDVKMKEKGDIPEGYSVSREKKERFSLILESASTNQTSMYLCASSWPGPQETQYFGPGTRLLVL.

The chain has TRBV20-1 and TRBJ2-2; weak D call: TRBD2 (5 bases). CDR1 and CDR2 (germline): DFQATT, SNEGSKA (reference sequence). This CDR3 is built from 14 residues. Trimming took 2 bases from V and 6 from J, leaving 13 bases between them. The CDR3 sequence is CSARPTRAAGELFF. CDR3 bases: TGCAGTGCTAGACCTACTAGGGCGGCCGGGGAGCTGTTTTTT.

The J gene is TRBJ1-2, the V gene TRBV27, with D possibly being TRBD1 (5 bases). The length of the CDR3 is 11 residues. Germline CDR1 is MNHEY and CDR2 is SMNVEV (reference sequence). The CDR3 loop is CVAGDVYGYTF. The CDR3 DNA sequence: TGTGTTGCGGGGGACGTCTATGGCTACACCTTC.

This clonotype was recorded many times. The chain joins TRBV7-8 to TRBJ2-1, with 8 nucleotides matching TRBD2. This CDR3 region has 15 residues. The germline V gene encodes CDR1 SGHVS and CDR2 FQNEAQ. The V segment lost 5 bases and the J segment 0 bases; nucleotides outside the gene matches: 3. CDR3 residues: CASSRTSFSYNEQFF. The CDR3 DNA reads as TGTGCCAGCAGCAGGACTAGCTTCTCCTACAATGAGCAGTTCTTC.

The CDR3 spells CASSLESQVGRNQPQHF. CDR3 nucleotide sequence: TGTGCCAGCAGCTTGGAGTCCCAGGTCGGGCGCAATCAGCCCCAGCATTTT. This sequence joins TRBV5-5 and TRBJ1-5; D uncertain. The CDR3 has 17 amino acids. CDR1 is SGHKS, CDR2 YYEKEE, per germline (reference sequence). Trimming took off 0 bases at V and 2 bases at J, with 15 bases between the two ends.

This clonotype appeared many times. V usage is TRBV29-1 and J usage is TRBJ2-2; D may be TRBD1 or TRBD2 (5 bases each). Looked up from germline, CDR1 is SQVTM and CDR2 is ANQGSEA. CDR3 size: 15 residues. V lost 6 bases to trimming and J lost 1 base, with 15 bases between them. This chain's CDR3 is CSVVFRDRNTGELFF. CDR3 coding DNA: TGCAGCGTAGTCTTTCGGGACCGGAACACCGGGGAGCTGTTTTTT.

This clonotype was found many times. This chain connects TRBV12-3 or TRBV12-4 to TRBJ2-3, with unresolved D. V lost 2 bases to trimming and J lost 3 bases, with 9 bases between them. CDR3 length equals 14 residues. CDR3 residues: CASSLPRPTDTQYF. The CDR3 bases are TGTGCCAGCAGTTTACCACGACCTACAGATACGCAGTATTTT.

This sequence joins TRBV7-2 and TRBJ2-3; 7 bases are shared with TRBD2. Per germline, CDR1 SGHTA and CDR2 FQGNSA. The CDR3 runs to 15 residues. J was trimmed by 5 bases and V by 6 bases; bases with no gene match: 11. CDR3 DNA: TGTGCCAGCAGATGGAGCGGGACTAATCAAGATACGCAGTATTTT. Its translation is CASRWSGTNQDTQYF.

CDR3 amino acids: CSASSARGLKEKLFF. As DNA, the CDR3 is TGCAGTGCTAGCTCGGCCCGGGGCTTGAAGGAAAAACTGTTTTTT. This rearrangement joins TRBV20-1 to TRBJ1-4; maybe TRBD1 (5 bases). The CDR3 has 15 amino acids. The germline V gene encodes CDR1 DFQATT and CDR2 SNEGSKA (reference sequence). Trimming removed 3 bases from V and 8 bases from J, with 19 bases in between.

The chain is built from TRBV6-2 or TRBV6-3 and TRBJ1-1; 8 bases line up with TRBD1. V lost 5 bases, J lost 0 bases, and 8 bases stayed unmatched. Germline loops: CDR1 MNHEY, CDR2 SVGEGT. CDR3 length: 16 amino acids. CDR3 region: CASSQNRGKMNTEAFF. The CDR3 DNA reads as TGTGCCAGCAGTCAAAACAGGGGGAAAATGAACACTGAAGCTTTCTTT.

Ten or more counts support this clonotype. The V call is TRBV28, the J call TRBJ2-7; D may be TRBD1 or TRBD2 (5 bases each). This CDR3 region has 13 residues. Germline CDR1 and CDR2: MDHEN and SYDVKM. The V and J ends lost 4 bases and 4 bases respectively, with 11 bases between them. Here the CDR3 DNA reads TGTGCCAGCAGTTATTACAGGAGGTACGAGCAGTACTTC. Protein product: CASSYYRRYEQYF.

This clonotype was observed at least ten times. V is TRBV11-2 and J is TRBJ2-6; possibly TRBD1 for D (6 bases). The germline gives CDR1 SGHAT, CDR2 FQNNGV. Trimming took off 7 bases at V and 0 bases at J, with 19 bases between the two ends. This CDR3 is 18 amino acids long. The CDR3 reads CASTLLGTKGSGANVLTF. The CDR3 DNA reads TGTGCCAGCACCCTTTTAGGGACAAAGGGCTCTGGGGCCAACGTCCTGACTTTC.

This clonotype has at least ten counts. The V and J genes are TRBV7-9 and TRBJ2-4; D not certain. CDR3 size: 11 residues. Between the trimmed V and J ends, which lost 2 bases and 8 bases, there was a span of 4 bases. CDR1 is SEHNR, CDR2 FQNEAQ, per germline (reference sequence). CDR3 in DNA: TGTGCCAGCAGCTTAACTGACATTCAGTACTTC. It is translated as CASSLTDIQYF.

The chain recombines TRBV5-6 with TRBJ1-5; 7 bases map to TRBD1. The CDR3 loop spans 13 amino acids. With V trimmed by 3 bases and J by 5 bases, 2 bases remained unmatched. Germline V gives CDR1 SGHDT, CDR2 YYEEEE. The CDR3 loop reads CASSSGTDQPQHF. DNA for the CDR3: TGTGCCAGCAGCTCCGGGACAGATCAGCCCCAGCATTTT.